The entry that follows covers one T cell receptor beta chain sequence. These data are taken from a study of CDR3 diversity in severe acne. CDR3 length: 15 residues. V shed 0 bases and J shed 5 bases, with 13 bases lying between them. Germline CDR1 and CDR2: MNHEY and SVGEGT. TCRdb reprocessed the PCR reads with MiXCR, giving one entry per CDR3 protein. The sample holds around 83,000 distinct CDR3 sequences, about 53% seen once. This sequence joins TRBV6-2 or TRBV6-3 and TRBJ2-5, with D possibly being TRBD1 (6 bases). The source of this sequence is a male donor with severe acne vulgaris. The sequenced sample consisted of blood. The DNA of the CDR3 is TGTGCCAGCAGTTACTCGGCGACAGGCTCGGAGACCCAGTACTTC. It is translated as CASSYSATGSETQYF.